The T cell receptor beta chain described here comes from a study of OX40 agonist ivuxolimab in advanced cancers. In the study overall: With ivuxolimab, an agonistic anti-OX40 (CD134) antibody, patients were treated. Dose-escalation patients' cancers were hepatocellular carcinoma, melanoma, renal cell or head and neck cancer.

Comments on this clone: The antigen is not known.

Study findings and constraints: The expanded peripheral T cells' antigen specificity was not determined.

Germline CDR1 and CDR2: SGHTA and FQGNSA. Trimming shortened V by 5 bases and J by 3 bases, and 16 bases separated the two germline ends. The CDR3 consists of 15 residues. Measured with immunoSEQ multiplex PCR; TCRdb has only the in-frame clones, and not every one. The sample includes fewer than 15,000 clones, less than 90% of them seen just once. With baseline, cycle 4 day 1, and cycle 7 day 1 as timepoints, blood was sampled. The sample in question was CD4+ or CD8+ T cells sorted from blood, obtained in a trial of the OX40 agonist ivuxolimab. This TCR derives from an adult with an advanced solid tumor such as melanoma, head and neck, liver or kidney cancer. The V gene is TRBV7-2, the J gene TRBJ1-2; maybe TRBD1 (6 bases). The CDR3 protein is CASSKEAGDYYGYTF. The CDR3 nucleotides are TGTGCCAGCAGCAAGGAGGCAGGGGATTACTATGGCTACACCTTC.